This entry concerns a single TCR beta chain. Its antigen is unidentified. At deep level, the assay was performed. Study processing details: Filtering was not the same, since immunoSEQ gave junction-only sequences without quality scores. Method: immunoSEQ multiplex PCR; TCRdb's copy keeps in-frame clones and lacks some. V and J calls plus clone size are reproduced from that table; the DNA served to infer D and trimming. The table lists 2 million to 2.5 million clones, approximately 90% of them singletons. These data belong to a study of shared clonotypes between healthy human individuals. Study results and caveats: Apart from blood, nothing was sampled; tissue repertoires likely differ.

Naive CD45RA+ and memory CD45RA-negative subsets were split from CD4+ cells. In germline, CDR1 is MNHNS, CDR2 SASEGT. The J segment lost 4 bases and the V segment lost 1 base, leaving 5 bases of the junction unmatched. This CDR3 region has 15 residues. This chain uses TRBV6-1 with TRBJ1-2; 8 nucleotides agree with TRBD1. The sample consisted of naive CD4+ T cells from PBMCs. The sample's subset: CD45RA+ positively selected. This TCR derives from a man between 18 and 35 years old in good health. Some clones in this sample may be carry-over from other donors' samples. CDR3 region: CASSEEQGQAYGYTF. The CDR3 DNA reads as TGTGCCAGCAGTGAAGAACAGGGACAGGCCTATGGCTACACCTTC.